The 8 T cell receptor beta chains in this list originate from one sample, sequenced in a study of control samples from healthy donors and cancer patients. Sequencing used immunoSEQ multiplex PCR; TCRdb keeps in-frame clones, though not all of them. The top ten hold 4.9% of the sample, which has approximately 170,000 clones, almost 90% seen once. The sequencing sample was made of blood. These receptors were collected from a woman younger than 45 in good health.

The chain carries TRBV27 and TRBJ2-7; TRBD1 matches at 7 bases. CDR3 length: 14 amino acids. J gave up 3 bases and V 5 bases, and 7 bases lay outside the gene matches. Germline values: CDR1 MNHEY, CDR2 SMNVEV (reference sequence). The chain's CDR3 is CASSRDSGIYEQYF. The CDR3 DNA follows: TGTGCCAGCAGTCGGGACAGCGGAATCTACGAGCAGTACTTC.

The J gene is TRBJ2-1, the V gene TRBV29-1, with D possibly TRBD2 on 5 matching bases. Trimming took 0 bases from V and 7 from J, leaving 19 bases between them. Germline V gives CDR1 SQVTM, CDR2 ANQGSEA. The CDR3 is 16 amino acids. For the CDR3, the DNA is TGCAGCGTTGAAGATGCGAGGGTGGAGGAGAGTAATGAGCAGTTCTTC. Translated, it gives CSVEDARVEESNEQFF.

The rearrangement uses TRBV6-4 and TRBJ2-7; possibly TRBD2 for D (5 bases). CDR1 and CDR2 from the germline V gene are MRHNA and SNTAGT. The length of the CDR3 is 10 residues. The V end was cut by 4 bases, the J end by 9 bases, with 7 bases between. The CDR3 coding sequence is TGTGCCAGCAGTGGAGGGCCGCAGTACGTC. This gives the protein CASSGGPQYV.

The J gene is TRBJ1-5, the V gene TRBV7-8; D unresolved. From germline, CDR1 is SGHVS and CDR2 FQNEAQ. Trimming stripped 0 bases from V and 9 bases from J, with 6 bases between. The length of the CDR3 is 12 residues. The CDR3, as DNA: TGTGCCAGCAGCTTAGCTTTGGGGCCCCAGCATTTT. Protein product: CASSLALGPQHF.

Remarks on this clone: The same CDR3 can be traced to other DNA sequences in this sample. V usage is TRBV6-5 and J usage is TRBJ1-6; perhaps TRBD1 as D (5 bases). The CDR3 runs to 14 residues. V lost 7 bases and J 7 bases, leaving 14 bases between the germline ends. The germline CDR1 and CDR2 sequences are MNHEY and SVGAGI. CDR3 in DNA: TGTGCCAGCATCATAGGGGCAGGGAATTCACCCCTCCACTTT. This codes for CASIIGAGNSPLHF.

V usage is TRBV28 and J usage is TRBJ2-2; no firm D call. The CDR3 has 15 residues. V shed 3 bases and J shed 5 bases, with 13 bases lying between them. The germline V gene has CDR1 MDHEN and CDR2 SYDVKM. The CDR3 DNA reads as TGTGCCAGCAGTTTTCTGTCGACTCTAACCGGGGAGCTGTTTTTT. This encodes CASSFLSTLTGELFF.

The chain recombines TRBV6-6 with TRBJ1-5, with D possibly being TRBD1 (6 bases). The V end lost 9 bases, the J end lost 5 bases, and 14 bases lay between the germline ends. CDR3 length: 13 residues. The germline V gene encodes CDR1 MNHNY and CDR2 SVGAGI (reference sequence). CDR3: CASLLQGDQPQHF. The CDR3 region has the DNA TGTGCCAGTCTTTTACAGGGTGATCAGCCCCAGCATTTT.

The chain recombines TRBV7-2 with TRBJ2-5; 10 bases fit TRBD2. This CDR3 contains 16 residues. Unmatched junction bases numbered 4, after V lost 1 base and J lost 2 bases. CDR1 is SGHTA and CDR2 is FQGNSA in the germline V gene. As DNA, the CDR3 is TGTGCCAGCAGCTTAGTTCGGACTAGCGGACAAGAGACCCAGTACTTC. It translates to CASSLVRTSGQETQYF.